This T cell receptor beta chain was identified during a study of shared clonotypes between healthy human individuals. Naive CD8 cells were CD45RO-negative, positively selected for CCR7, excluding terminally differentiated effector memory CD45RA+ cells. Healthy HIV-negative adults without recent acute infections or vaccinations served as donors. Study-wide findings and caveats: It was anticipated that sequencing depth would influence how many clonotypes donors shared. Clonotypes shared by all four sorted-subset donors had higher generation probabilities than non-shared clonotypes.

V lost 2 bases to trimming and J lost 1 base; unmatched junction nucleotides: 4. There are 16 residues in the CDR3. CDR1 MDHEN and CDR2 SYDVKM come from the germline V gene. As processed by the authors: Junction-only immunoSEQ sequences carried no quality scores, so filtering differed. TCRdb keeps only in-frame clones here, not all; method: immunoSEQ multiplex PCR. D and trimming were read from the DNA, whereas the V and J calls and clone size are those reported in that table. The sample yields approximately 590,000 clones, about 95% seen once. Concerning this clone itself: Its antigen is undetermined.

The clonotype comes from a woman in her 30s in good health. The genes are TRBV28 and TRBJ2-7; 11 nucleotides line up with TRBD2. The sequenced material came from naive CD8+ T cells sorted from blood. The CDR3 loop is CASSLLRLAGSYEQYF. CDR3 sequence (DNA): TGTGCCAGCAGTTTACTCAGACTAGCGGGATCCTACGAGCAGTACTTC.